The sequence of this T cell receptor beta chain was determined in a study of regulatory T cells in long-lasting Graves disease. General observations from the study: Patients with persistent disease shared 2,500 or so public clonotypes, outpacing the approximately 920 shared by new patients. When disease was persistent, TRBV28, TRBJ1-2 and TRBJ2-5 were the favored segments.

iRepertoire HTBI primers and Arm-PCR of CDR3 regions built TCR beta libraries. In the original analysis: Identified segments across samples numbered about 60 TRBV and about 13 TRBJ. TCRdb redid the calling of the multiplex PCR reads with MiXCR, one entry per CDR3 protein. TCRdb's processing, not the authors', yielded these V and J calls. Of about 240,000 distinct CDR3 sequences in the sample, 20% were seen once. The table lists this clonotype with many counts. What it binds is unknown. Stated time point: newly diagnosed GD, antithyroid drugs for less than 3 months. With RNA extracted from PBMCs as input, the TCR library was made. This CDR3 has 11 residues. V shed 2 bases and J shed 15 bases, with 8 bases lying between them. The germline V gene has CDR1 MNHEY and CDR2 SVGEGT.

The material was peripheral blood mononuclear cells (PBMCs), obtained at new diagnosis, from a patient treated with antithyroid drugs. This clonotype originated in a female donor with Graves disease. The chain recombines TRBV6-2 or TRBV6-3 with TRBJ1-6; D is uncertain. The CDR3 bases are TGTGCCAGCAGTTACCCCGGCGTCCTCCACTTT. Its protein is CASSYPGVLHF.